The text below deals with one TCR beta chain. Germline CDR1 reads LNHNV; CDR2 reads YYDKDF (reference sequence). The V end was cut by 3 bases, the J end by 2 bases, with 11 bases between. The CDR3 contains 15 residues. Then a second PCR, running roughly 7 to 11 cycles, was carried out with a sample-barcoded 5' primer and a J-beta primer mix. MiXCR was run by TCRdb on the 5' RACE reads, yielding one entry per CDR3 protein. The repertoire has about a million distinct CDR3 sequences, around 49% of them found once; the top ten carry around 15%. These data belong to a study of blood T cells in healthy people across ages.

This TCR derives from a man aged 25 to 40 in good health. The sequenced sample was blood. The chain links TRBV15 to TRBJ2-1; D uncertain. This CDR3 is CATSRAAGPYNEQFF. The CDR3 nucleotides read TGTGCCACCAGCAGGGCCGCCGGGCCCTACAATGAGCAGTTCTTC.